A single sample gave rise to the 26 T cell receptor beta chains below, sequenced in a study of T cells after yellow fever vaccination (dated by TCRdb to between 2017 and 2020). What the treatment or condition label conveys for this sample: live attenuated yellow fever vaccine strain. Libraries were prepared through 5' RACE. These reads were obtained on an Illumina HiSeq 2500. The public reads were run again by TCRdb, first through fastp at Q25 and then through MiXCR, and only productive beta chains were kept. Each CDR3 protein gets just one entry, which takes the most common genes and DNA from the rows behind it. This sample comprises 300,000 or so distinct CDR3 sequences, 8.1% of them detected only once. The ten largest clones take up roughly a sixth of the sample. The source material was PBMCs, sampled roughly 45 days after the first yellow fever vaccination. The source is a man aged 18 to 30 who received the YFV17D yellow fever vaccine.

The sample holds a few counts of this clonotype. The V call is TRBV15, the J call TRBJ2-5; 16 nucleotides match TRBD2. J gave up 4 bases and V 5 bases, and 7 bases lay outside the gene matches. CDR1 LNHNV and CDR2 YYDKDF come from the germline V gene (reference sequence). This CDR3 spans 17 amino acids. CDR3 nucleotides: TGTGCCACCAGCTCCGGGACTAGCGGGGGGGCCTCAGAGACCCAGTACTTC. This translates into CATSSGTSGGASETQYF.

This clonotype was seen only a few times. The chain is built from TRBV29-1 and TRBJ1-1, with a tentative D call TRBD1 (5 bases). The V gene's germline CDR1 is SQVTM and CDR2 ANQGSEA. V was pared by 8 bases and J by 6 bases, with 16 bases between. The CDR3 spans 12 residues. The CDR3: CSLQSWGPEAFF. The CDR3 coding sequence is TGCAGCCTGCAATCGTGGGGCCCTGAAGCTTTCTTT.

Comment on this clonotype: The junction differs from germline at one of its ends, possibly a read error. The rearrangement links TRBV9 to TRBJ2-1; D unresolved. The CDR3 extends over 14 amino acids. The germline V gene has CDR1 SGDLS and CDR2 YYNGEE. CDR3 in DNA: TGTCCCAGCAGCGTTGACAACTCCTACAATGAGCAGTTCTTC. It translates to CPSSVDNSYNEQFF. The full variable domain, completed using reference TRBV9 and TRBJ2-1, is DSGVTQTPKHLITATGQRVTLRCSPRSGDLSVYWYQQSLDQGLQFLIQYYNGEERAKGNILERFSAQQFPDLHSELNLSSLELGDSALYFCPSSVDNSYNEQFFGPGTRLTVL.

The chain couples TRBV20-1 to TRBJ2-1; D is uncertain. The CDR3 runs to 14 residues. Trimming cost V 2 bases and J 7 bases, with 15 bases left between them. In germline, CDR1 is DFQATT, CDR2 SNEGSKA (reference sequence). The chain's CDR3 is CSARSQLLGNEQFF. In nucleotides, the CDR3 is TGCAGTGCTAGATCACAGCTCCTGGGGAATGAGCAGTTCTTC.

This clonotype was counted only a few times. This chain links TRBV12-3 or TRBV12-4 with TRBJ1-1; D ambiguous. This CDR3 comprises 12 residues. Trimming removed 6 bases at V and 8 bases at J, with 13 bases between. The CDR3 bases are TGTGCCAGCAGGCGTACCGGGGAGGAAGCTTTCTTT. Protein: CASRRTGEEAFF.

In this sample, this clonotype turned up a few times. The chain couples TRBV6-1 to TRBJ1-1; D uncertain. The CDR3 sequence is 16 residues long. Germline-derived CDR1 and CDR2 are MNHNS and SASEGT. The ends were cut back, 6 bases at V and 3 bases at J, with 20 bases in the middle. The DNA of the CDR3 is TGTGCCAGCAGCGAGATGTATGGGAGTAAGGACACTGAAGCTTTCTTT. Translating gives CASSEMYGSKDTEAFF.

The chain couples TRBV15 to TRBJ2-2, with TRBD2 as a possible D gene (5 bases). V lost 0 bases and J lost 7, with 6 bases in between. The germline CDR1 and CDR2 sequences are LNHNV and YYDKDF (reference sequence). This CDR3 comprises 13 residues. The CDR3 sequence is CATSRDGSGELFF. The CDR3 coding sequence is TGTGCCACCAGCAGAGATGGGAGCGGGGAGCTGTTTTTT.

This clonotype was seen ten or more times. The CDR3 DNA reads TGTGCCAGCAGCGTAGCTGCCAGGGACAATGAGCAGTTCTTC. This sequence encodes CASSVAARDNEQFF. The chain employs TRBV9 and TRBJ2-1, with D maybe TRBD1 (5 bases). This CDR3 has 14 amino acids. CDR1 and CDR2 from the germline V gene are SGDLS and YYNGEE. The V gene lost 0 bases and the J gene lost 5 bases, with 9 bases spanning the gap.

This clonotype was seen a handful of times. The rearrangement links TRBV11-2 to TRBJ2-2; 10 nucleotides agree with TRBD2. V was pared by 6 bases and J by 4 bases, with 11 bases of the junction left unmatched. The CDR3 is made up of 17 amino acids. CDR1 and CDR2 (germline): SGHAT, FQNNGV. The CDR3: CASRGYSSGGSTGELFF. The CDR3 nucleotides read TGTGCCAGCAGGGGCTACTCTAGCGGGGGAAGCACCGGGGAGCTGTTTTTT.

This clonotype was recorded a few times. The chain recombines TRBV7-3 with TRBJ2-3, with 11 bases lining up with TRBD2. The CDR3 totals 15 residues. V lost 5 bases and J lost 5; bases outside the gene matches: 6. Germline V lookup: CDR1 SGHTA, CDR2 FQGTGA. This CDR3 reads CASSLTSGGGDTQYF. The CDR3 region has the DNA TGTGCCAGCAGCCTCACTAGCGGGGGAGGAGATACGCAGTATTTT. The full variable domain, with the rest looked up from reference TRBV7-3 and TRBJ2-3, is GAGVSQTPSNKVTEKGKYVELRCDPISGHTALYWYRQSLGQGPEFLIYFQGTGAADDSGLPNDRFFAVRPEGSVSTLKIQRTERGDSAVYLCASSLTSGGGDTQYFGPGTRLTVL.

J is TRBJ2-7 and V is TRBV5-1; D is ambiguous. V dropped 1 base and J dropped 6 bases, with 5 bases sitting between them. The CDR3 has 11 amino acids. CDR1 is SGHRS and CDR2 is YFSETQ in the germline V gene. CDR3 in amino acids: CASSLRSEQYF. The CDR3 coding sequence is TGCGCCAGCAGCTTGAGGAGCGAGCAGTACTTC.

The gene calls are TRBV7-9 and TRBJ2-3; 8 nucleotides agree with TRBD2. The CDR3 totals 16 residues. Germline lookup yields CDR1 SEHNR and CDR2 FQNEAQ (reference sequence). Unmatched junction bases numbered 9, after V lost 5 bases and J lost 2 bases. This chain's CDR3 is CASSPWTGGDTDTQYF. The CDR3 region has the DNA TGTGCCAGCAGCCCGTGGACGGGAGGGGACACAGATACGCAGTATTTT.

This clonotype was counted only a few times. The gene calls are TRBV4-1 and TRBJ2-2; D possibly matches TRBD1 or TRBD2 (5 bases each). V lost 3 bases and J lost 4, with 12 bases in between. The CDR3 loop spans 15 amino acids. The germline V gene has CDR1 MGHRA and CDR2 YSYEKL. In DNA form, the CDR3 reads TGCGCCAGCAGCCATATCGAGGGGAGCACCGGGGAGCTGTTTTTT. It yields the protein CASSHIEGSTGELFF.

As to this clonotype: The conserved phenylalanine or tryptophan is not found at the CDR3 terminus, so this likely reflects a read error. No DNA is shown, since the ends of the CDR3 on it are uncertain; the CDR3 is the one TCRdb lists. The gene calls are TRBV12-3 or TRBV12-4 and TRBJ1-1; the DNA was not used to check the table's D call, TRBD1. A total of 9 residues make up the CDR3, ends included. CDR3 in amino acids: CASTQRGWV.

The J gene is TRBJ1-4, the V gene TRBV29-1; weak D call: TRBD1 (6 bases). Germline-derived CDR1 and CDR2 are SQVTM and ANQGSEA. With 7 bases removed from V and 4 bases from J, the gap between germline ends came to 16 bases. CDR3 length equals 14 residues. The CDR3 bases are TGCAGCGCCGTCAGGGGAACAAGTAATGAAAAACTGTTTTTT. Its translation: CSAVRGTSNEKLFF.

This sequence joins TRBV5-1 and TRBJ1-4; possibly TRBD1 for D (6 bases). This CDR3 is 13 amino acids long. Per the germline V gene, CDR1 is SGHRS and CDR2 is YFSETQ. Trimming removed 6 bases from V and 8 bases from J, with 14 bases in between. CDR3 sequence (DNA): TGCGCCAGCACAACAGGGAGTGGAGAAAAACTGTTTTTT. Protein sequence: CASTTGSGEKLFF. Drawing the rest from reference TRBV5-1 and TRBJ1-4, the complete variable domain is KAGVTQTPRYLIKTRGQQVTLSCSPISGHRSVSWYQQTPGQGLQFLFEYFSETQRNKGNFPGRFSGRQFSNSRSEMNVSTLELGDSALYLCASTTGSGEKLFFGSGTQLSVL.

The rearrangement uses TRBV7-8 and TRBJ2-3; 11 bases map to TRBD2. Germline CDR1 SGHVS, CDR2 FQNEAQ. This CDR3 region has 14 residues. V lost 8 bases, J lost 8 bases, and 9 bases stayed unmatched. CDR3 region: CASQEGLAALTQYF. Written as DNA, the CDR3 is TGTGCCAGCCAGGAGGGACTAGCGGCTCTTACGCAGTATTTT. The full variable domain, completed using reference TRBV7-8 and TRBJ2-3, is GAGVSQSPRYKVAKRGQDVALRCDPISGHVSLFWYQQALGQGPEFLTYFQNEAQLDKSGLPSDRFFAERPEGSVSTLKIQRTQQEDSAVYLCASQEGLAALTQYFGPGTRLTVL.

The chain is built from TRBV6-6 and TRBJ1-2; perhaps TRBD1 as D (5 bases). Trimming removed 5 bases at V and 0 bases at J, with 7 bases between. The germline V gene encodes CDR1 MNHNY and CDR2 SVGAGI (reference sequence). This CDR3 has 13 amino acids. The DNA for the CDR3 is TGTGCCAGCAGTCGGGGGTCTAACTATGGCTACACCTTC. It codes for CASSRGSNYGYTF.

This clonotype was seen many times. The V call is TRBV7-9, the J call TRBJ1-5; D is unresolved. Germline-derived CDR1 and CDR2 are SEHNR and FQNEAQ (reference sequence). CDR3 length: 14 residues. Trimming shortened V by 6 bases and J by 5 bases, and 14 bases separated the two germline ends. The CDR3 protein is CASRCRTEDQPQHF. The CDR3 DNA is TGTGCCAGCAGATGCCGGACCGAGGATCAGCCCCAGCATTTT.

This clonotype has at least ten counts. The junction differs from germline at one of its ends, possibly a read error. The J gene is TRBJ2-6, the V gene TRBV7-7; no reliable D call. Germline CDR1 and CDR2: SSHAT and FNYEAQ (reference sequence). The CDR3 has 17 amino acids. CDR3 nucleotides: TGTGCTAGCAGCCAAACAAGCACGAGCGCGGGGGCCAACGTCCTGACTTTC. The encoded protein is CASSQTSTSAGANVLTF.

This clonotype was seen a handful of times. The chain combines TRBV5-1 with TRBJ1-5; TRBD1 agrees at 7 bases. J gave up 1 base and V 4 bases, and 8 bases lay outside the gene matches. Per the germline V gene, CDR1 is SGHRS and CDR2 is YFSETQ. CDR3 length: 16 amino acids. The CDR3 here is CASSLGGVGSNQPQHF. CDR3 in DNA: TGCGCCAGCAGCCTAGGGGGCGTGGGGAGCAATCAGCCCCAGCATTTT.

This clonotype was counted between two and nine times. J is TRBJ1-6 and V is TRBV20-1; the match to TRBD1 covers 7 bases. V dropped 3 bases and J dropped 14; count of bases not matched to a gene: 16. Germline-derived CDR1 and CDR2 are DFQATT and SNEGSKA (reference sequence). This CDR3 has 15 amino acids. This chain's CDR3 is CSARETGTAPRALHF. In DNA, the CDR3 is TGCAGTGCTAGGGAGACCGGGACAGCCCCTCGGGCCCTCCACTTT.

The CDR3 DNA follows: TGCAGTGCTAGCGCTCCTAGCGGGGGGCCAGTGGAGACCCAGTACTTC. This codes for CSASAPSGGPVETQYF. The J gene is TRBJ2-5, the V gene TRBV20-1; 11 positions match TRBD2. J was trimmed by 5 bases and V by 3 bases; bases with no gene match: 11. This CDR3 spans 16 amino acids. CDR1 and CDR2 from the germline V gene are DFQATT and SNEGSKA (reference sequence).

This clonotype was seen ten or more times. The CDR3, as DNA: TGTGCCAGCAGCGTCAGGGAGGGGGAGACCCAGTACTTC. Encoded protein: CASSVREGETQYF. The chain is built from TRBV7-2 and TRBJ2-5; 7 bases line up with TRBD2. Germline V gene data show CDR1 as SGHTA and CDR2 as FQGNSA. The junction had 5 bases not matched to a gene; V was cut back by 5 bases and J by 5 bases. The CDR3 length is 13 residues.

J is TRBJ2-3 and V is TRBV29-1; a weak D match, TRBD2 (7 bases). This CDR3 contains 14 residues. The V end lost 6 bases, the J end lost 5 bases, and 18 bases lay between the germline ends. CDR1 is SQVTM, CDR2 ANQGSEA, per germline. CDR3 residues: CSVTPRGGVDTQYF. CDR3 DNA: TGCAGCGTGACCCCCAGGGGAGGGGTAGATACGCAGTATTTT.

V and J are TRBV20-1 and TRBJ1-5, with TRBD1 matching over 8 bases. The CDR3 is 16 residues long. Germline V CDR1 and CDR2: DFQATT, SNEGSKA (reference sequence). The J segment lost 0 bases and the V segment lost 2 bases, leaving 6 bases of the junction unmatched. CDR3 in amino acids: CSARRSTGVSNQPQHF. DNA for the CDR3: TGCAGTGCTAGACGCTCGACAGGGGTTAGCAATCAGCCCCAGCATTTT.